Each of the 6 T cell receptor beta chains below was sequenced from the same sample in a study of PD-L1 blockade in urothelial cancer. Assay used: immunoSEQ multiplex PCR; TCRdb lists only in-frame clones, some missing. This sample has about 40,000 clones, with over 75% found just once. The source material was PBMCs, sampled around atezolizumab (anti-PD-L1) treatment. Receptors originate from a man aged 60 to 69 with urothelial cancer.

The J gene is TRBJ1-3, the V gene TRBV2; D is perhaps TRBD1 (6 bases). CDR1 and CDR2 (germline): SNHLY, FYNNEI. The germline V and J ends were trimmed by 3 bases and 2 bases, with 8 bases remaining between them. This CDR3 comprises 14 residues. The CDR3, as DNA: TGTGCCAGCAGTGACAACAGGGCTGGAAACACCATATATTTT. Translation gives CASSDNRAGNTIYF.

This clone was picked up a small number of times. This chain connects TRBV10-3 to TRBJ1-6, with 9 bases lining up with TRBD1. Germline V gene data show CDR1 as ENHRY and CDR2 as SYGVKD. There are 15 residues in the CDR3. Trimming took 0 bases from V and 9 from J; bases not matched to a gene: 3. CDR3 in DNA: TGTGCCATCAGTGAGTCCGGGACAGGGATTTCACCCCTCCACTTT. This gives the protein CAISESGTGISPLHF.

This clone came up a few times. The chain is built from TRBV5-6 and TRBJ2-2; 7 nucleotides line up with TRBD2. The V segment lost 1 base and the J segment 0 bases; nucleotides outside the gene matches: 0. The CDR3 has 15 residues. The germline gives CDR1 SGHDT, CDR2 YYEEEE. The CDR3 DNA follows: TGTGCCAGCAGCTTGCTAGCGGCGAACACCGGGGAGCTGTTTTTT. The encoded protein is CASSLLAANTGELFF.

DNA for the CDR3: TGCGCCAGCAGCTCGGACAGGCCCCCCGACGGTTCACCCCTCCACTTT. Residues: CASSSDRPPDGSPLHF. The rearrangement uses TRBV5-1 and TRBJ1-6; 7 bases are a match to TRBD1. In germline, CDR1 is SGHRS, CDR2 YFSETQ. V lost 3 bases, J lost 9 bases, and 12 bases stayed unmatched. CDR3 length: 16 amino acids.

The chain combines TRBV2 with TRBJ1-4; tentatively, D is TRBD1 (5 bases). The V gene's germline CDR1 is SNHLY and CDR2 FYNNEI. The CDR3 runs to 16 residues. Trimming pared 7 bases from V and 5 bases from J, leaving 20 bases between. The CDR3 protein is CASKGPRRQTNEKLFF. The CDR3 nucleotides are TGTGCCAGCAAGGGGCCCAGGCGACAGACAAATGAAAAACTGTTTTTT.

The chain carries TRBV19 and TRBJ2-5; 9 nucleotides align to TRBD2. V dropped 2 bases and J dropped 2; count of bases not matched to a gene: 9. The length of the CDR3 is 17 residues. Looked up from germline, CDR1 is LNHDA and CDR2 is SQIVND (reference sequence). Here the CDR3 DNA reads TGTGCCAGTAGTATAATTAGAGCGGGGGGACGTCAAGAGACCCAGTACTTC. Translation gives CASSIIRAGGRQETQYF. Together with reference TRBV19 and TRBJ2-5, the CDR3 gives the full variable domain: DGGITQSPKYLFRKEGQNVTLSCEQNLNHDAMYWYRQDPGQGLRLIYYSQIVNDFQKGDIAEGYSVSREKKESFPLTVTSAQKNPTAFYLCASSIIRAGGRQETQYFGPGTRLLVL.